The present entry profiles one TCR beta chain with its context. Its antigen remains unidentified. These data are taken from a study of OX40 agonist ivuxolimab in advanced cancers. The wider study: Patients received the agonistic anti-OX40 (CD134) antibody ivuxolimab.

Overall study results and limits: Blood T cells, both CD4+ and CD8+, expanded clonally by week 6 at 0.1 to 3.0 mg/kg.

Only in-frame clones appear in the TCRdb table, and some are missing; sequencing was by immunoSEQ multiplex PCR. The table shows tens of thousands of clones, with approximately 90% occurring only once. The CDR3 runs 14 residues. The germline V gene encodes CDR1 SQVTM and CDR2 ANQGSEA. V was cut by 7 bases and J by 0 bases, with 13 bases left in between. The receptor was derived from an adult with an advanced solid tumor such as melanoma, head and neck, liver or kidney cancer. The chain joins TRBV29-1 to TRBJ2-1, with no clear D. Sample: CD4+ or CD8+ T cells sorted from blood, taken in a trial of the OX40 agonist ivuxolimab. CDR3 residues: CSGVRPSSYNEQFF. As DNA, the CDR3 is TGCAGCGGCGTCAGGCCGAGCTCCTACAATGAGCAGTTCTTC.